The 6 T cell receptor beta chains below come from one sample, sequenced in a study of blood T cell repertoires in COVID-19. TCRdb's copy holds only in-frame clones and misses some; the assay was immunoSEQ multiplex PCR. The sample has about 150,000 clones, roughly 84% seen once. Material for sequencing was peripheral blood. These receptor sequences come from a woman between 45 and 65 years old with acute or convalescent COVID-19.

V and J are TRBV4-3 and TRBJ2-7; D is possibly TRBD1 (5 bases). Per the germline V gene, CDR1 is LGHNA and CDR2 is YSLEER. Trimming removed 0 bases from V and 3 bases from J, with 9 bases in between. There are 14 residues in the CDR3. The CDR3 nucleotides read TGCGCCAGCAGCCAAGACAGGGTAGGCTACGAGCAGTACTTC. This translates into CASSQDRVGYEQYF.

V and J are TRBV27 and TRBJ2-3; TRBD2 agrees at 14 bases. Germline assignment: CDR1 MNHEY and CDR2 SMNVEV (reference sequence). This CDR3 has 19 amino acids. Germline trimming cut 5 bases from V and 1 base from J; bases unmatched to any gene: 11. CDR3 DNA: TGTGCCAGCAGTCTCCGAGAACCGGGACTAGCGGGGGGCACAGATACGCAGTATTTT. Its protein is CASSLREPGLAGGTDTQYF.

The J gene is TRBJ2-2, the V gene TRBV10-3; D is perhaps TRBD2 (6 bases). This CDR3 is 15 amino acids long. V lost 2 bases, J lost 3 bases, and 10 bases lay in between. Germline loops: CDR1 ENHRY, CDR2 SYGVKD. This CDR3 reads CAISEPGLYTGELFF. The CDR3 coding sequence is TGTGCCATCAGTGAGCCGGGACTGTACACCGGGGAGCTGTTTTTT.

The V gene is TRBV6-2 or TRBV6-3, the J gene TRBJ1-1; 7 nucleotides line up with TRBD1. Per germline, CDR1 MNHEY and CDR2 SVGEGT. The CDR3 is 17 amino acids. The junction had 12 bases not matched to a gene; V was cut back by 2 bases and J by 3 bases. CDR3 sequence: CASSYSVGGLVDTEAFF. In DNA form, the CDR3 reads TGTGCCAGCAGTTACAGCGTAGGGGGCCTAGTGGACACTGAAGCTTTCTTT.

The V gene is TRBV12-5, the J gene TRBJ2-3; TRBD2 is a possible D gene (7 bases). The V and J ends lost 5 bases and 2 bases respectively, with 20 bases between them. The CDR3 length is 17 residues. CDR1 and CDR2 (germline): LGHNT, FRNRAP. This CDR3 reads CASGLRGALGITDTQYF. Written as DNA, the CDR3 is TGTGCTAGTGGTCTCCGGGGGGCCCTTGGGATCACAGATACGCAGTATTTT.

The J gene is TRBJ2-1, the V gene TRBV7-7; 11 bases fit TRBD1. The CDR3 consists of 15 residues. Trimming cost V 5 bases and J 4 bases; bases outside gene matches: 4. Germline V CDR1 and CDR2: SSHAT, FNYEAQ (reference sequence). The CDR3 loop is CASSRDRGFYNEQFF. In DNA, the CDR3 is TGTGCCAGCAGCCGGGACAGGGGGTTTTACAATGAGCAGTTCTTC.